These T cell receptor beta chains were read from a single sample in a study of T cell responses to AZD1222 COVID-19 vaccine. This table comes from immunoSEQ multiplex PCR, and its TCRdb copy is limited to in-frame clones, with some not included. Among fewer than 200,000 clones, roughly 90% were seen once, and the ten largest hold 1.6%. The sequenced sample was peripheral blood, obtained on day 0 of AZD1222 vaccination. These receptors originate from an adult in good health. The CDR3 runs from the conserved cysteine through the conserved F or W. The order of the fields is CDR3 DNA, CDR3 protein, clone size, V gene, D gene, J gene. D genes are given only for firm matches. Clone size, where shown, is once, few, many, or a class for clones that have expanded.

TGCAGCGTTCAAGAGACAAGGGGCGCATACGAGCAGTACTTC | CSVQETRGAYEQYF | . | TRBV29-1 | . | TRBJ2-7
TGTGCCTGGAGTGGGGAGAATCCAACTAATGAAAAACTGTTTTTT | CAWSGENPTNEKLFF | . | TRBV30 | . | TRBJ1-4
TGTGCCACCAGCAGAGATCTGGGGGGTTACACCGGGGAGCTGTTTTTT | CATSRDLGGYTGELFF | once | TRBV15 | . | TRBJ2-2
TGCGCCAGCAGCTCCCCTGGGGGATACGAGCAGTACTTC | CASSSPGGYEQYF | . | TRBV5-1 | . | TRBJ2-7
TGTGCCAGCAGTTCTTTAGCGGGAAAGACCTACGAGCAGTACTTC | CASSSLAGKTYEQYF | . | TRBV28 | TRBD2 | TRBJ2-7
TGTGCCAGCACCGGGACAGGGGGTCGGAATGAAGCTTTCTTT | CASTGTGGRNEAFF | . | TRBV6-5 | TRBD1 | TRBJ1-1
TGTGCCAGCTCACACCCCAGCGCTGAAGCTTTCTTT | CASSHPSAEAFF | . | TRBV18 | . | TRBJ1-1
TGTGCCAGCAGCCCCGCCCGGACAGATACGCAGTATTTT | CASSPARTDTQYF | . | TRBV14 | . | TRBJ2-3
TGTGCCAGCAGCCAAGATAAGTCCAGGACCACCGGGGAGCTGTTTTTT | CASSQDKSRTTGELFF | . | TRBV3-1/TRBV3-2 | . | TRBJ2-2
TGTGCCAGCAGTATACAGGGAGCTGAAGCTTTCTTT | CASSIQGAEAFF | few | TRBV12-3/TRBV12-4 | . | TRBJ1-1
TGTGCCAGCTCCCGACAGGGGACTACCTATAATTCACCCCTCCACTTT | CASSRQGTTYNSPLHF | . | TRBV18 | TRBD1 | TRBJ1-6
TGTGCCAGCAGTCTACAATATAGCAATCAGCCCCAGCATTTT | CASSLQYSNQPQHF | . | TRBV2 | . | TRBJ1-5
TGTGCCAGCAGCTCAGGACTAGCGGGAGGGCCGATAGACGAGCAGTACTTC | CASSSGLAGGPIDEQYF | . | TRBV11-2 | TRBD2 | TRBJ2-7
TGTGCCAGCAGCGCAGGGTCCGCCTACGAGCAGTACTTC | CASSAGSAYEQYF | . | TRBV9 | . | TRBJ2-7
TGTGCCAGCAGCTTCTTCCGTACCGGGGCAGGAACAGATACGCAGTATTTT | CASSFFRTGAGTDTQYF | . | TRBV5-4 | . | TRBJ2-3